The clone carrying this TCR beta chain occurred a few times. Sequenced by immunoSEQ multiplex PCR; TCRdb stores in-frame clones only, minus some. The sample records 200,000 or so clones, about 79% being singletons. This sample is drawn from a study of blood T cell repertoires in COVID-19. The overall study: Acute and convalescent COVID-19 samples came from the United States, Italy and Spain.

V was clipped by 0 bases and J by 12 bases, with 12 bases between them. The CDR3 is made up of 14 amino acids. Germline V gene data show CDR1 as LGHDT and CDR2 as YNNKEL (reference sequence). Clinical history as reported by participants underpinned cohort assignment. This clonotype was obtained from a woman aged 40 to 49 with acute COVID-19. This rearrangement joins TRBV3-1 (or the pseudogene TRBV3-2) to TRBJ1-6; a weak D match, TRBD1 (5 bases). What was sequenced was PBMCs or T cells enriched from blood (not recorded which). Written as DNA, the CDR3 is TGTGCCAGCAGCCAAGATAAGGGGTTTTTACCCCTCCACTTT. Amino acids: CASSQDKGFLPLHF.